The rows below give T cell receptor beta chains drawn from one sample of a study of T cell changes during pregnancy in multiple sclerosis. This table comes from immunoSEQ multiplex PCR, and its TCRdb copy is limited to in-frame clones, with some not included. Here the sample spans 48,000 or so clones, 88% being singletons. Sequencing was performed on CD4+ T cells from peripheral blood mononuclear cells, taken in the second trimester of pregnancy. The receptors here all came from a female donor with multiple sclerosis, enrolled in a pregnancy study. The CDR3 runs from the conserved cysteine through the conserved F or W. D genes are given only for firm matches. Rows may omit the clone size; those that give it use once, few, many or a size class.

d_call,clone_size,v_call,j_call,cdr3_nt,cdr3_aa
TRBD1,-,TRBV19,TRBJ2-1,TGTGCCAGTAGTCAATCCCGACAGGGTTGGCAAAATGAGCAGTTCTTC,CASSQSRQGWQNEQFF
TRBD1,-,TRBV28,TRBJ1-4,TGTGCCAGTACGACAGGGGGTGCTGAAAAACTGTTTTTT,CASTTGGAEKLFF
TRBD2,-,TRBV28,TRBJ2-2,TGTGCCAGCAGTCTAGCGGGAGGGGGAACCGGGGAGCTGTTTTTT,CASSLAGGGTGELFF
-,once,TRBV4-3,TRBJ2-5,TGCGCCAGCAGCCAAGAGAGGCGGGGCACGGGCGAGACCCAGTACTTC,CASSQERRGTGETQYF
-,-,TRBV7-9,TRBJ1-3,TGTGCCAGCAGCCGAGATGGAAACACCATATATTTT,CASSRDGNTIYF
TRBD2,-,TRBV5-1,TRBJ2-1,TGCGCCAGCAGCTTATCCCTAGCGGGAGAGGGTGAGCAGTTCTTC,CASSLSLAGEGEQFF
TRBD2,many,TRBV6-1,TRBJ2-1,TGTGCCTACCGGACTAGCGGGAGTAAAAATGAGCAGTTCTTC,CAYRTSGSKNEQFF
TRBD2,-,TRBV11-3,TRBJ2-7,TGTGCCAGCAGCTCGGGACTAGCGGGAGGGCAGTCCGAGCAGTACTTC,CASSSGLAGGQSEQYF
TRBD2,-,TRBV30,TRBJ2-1,TGTGCCTGGAGTGTACTAGCGGGAGCATACAATGAGCAGTTCTTC,CAWSVLAGAYNEQFF
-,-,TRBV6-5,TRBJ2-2,TGTGCCAGCAGTCGACAGGGGAGGGTAATCGGGGAGCTGTTTTTT,CASSRQGRVIGELFF
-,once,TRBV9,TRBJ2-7,TGTGCCAGCAGCGTAGATCGGAGCTCCTACGAGCAGTACTTC,CASSVDRSSYEQYF
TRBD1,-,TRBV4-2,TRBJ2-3,TGTGCCAGCAGCCAAGGGGTGGGGCAGGGGGCTCGAGATACGCAGTATTTT,CASSQGVGQGARDTQYF
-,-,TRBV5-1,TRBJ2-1,TGCGCCAGCAGCTTGGATAGCGCCCTTTACAATGAGCAGTTCTTC,CASSLDSALYNEQFF
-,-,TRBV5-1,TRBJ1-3,TGCGCCAGCAGCTTGGCCAGTGAGGACACCATATATTTT,CASSLASEDTIYF
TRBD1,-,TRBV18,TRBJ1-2,TGTGCCAGCTCACCAGACCAGGGGGCCTCTGGCTACACCTTC,CASSPDQGASGYTF
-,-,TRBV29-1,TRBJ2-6,TGCAGCGTTTCGGGGGAAAGTACGACTGGGGCCAACGTCCTGACTTTC,CSVSGESTTGANVLTF
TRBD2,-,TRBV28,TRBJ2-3,TGTGCCAGCAGCTCCCCCCTCGCGGGAGGGAAAACAGATACGCAGTATTTT,CASSSPLAGGKTDTQYF
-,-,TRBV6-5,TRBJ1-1,TGTGCCAGCAGCCCGAATTTGGGGGGGGGCGGAGCTTTCTTT,CASSPNLGGGGAFF
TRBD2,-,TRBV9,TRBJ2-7,TGTGCCAGCAGCGTAGTTGACGCGGGAGGGCCTGGCGAGCAGTACTTC,CASSVVDAGGPGEQYF
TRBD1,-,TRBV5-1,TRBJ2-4,TGCGCCAGCAGCTTGGGACAGGGTCCAAACATTCAGTACTTC,CASSLGQGPNIQYF
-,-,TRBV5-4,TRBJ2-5,TGTGCCAGCAGCTTGGGGGGCGCTAGCGAGGAGACCCAGTACTTC,CASSLGGASEETQYF
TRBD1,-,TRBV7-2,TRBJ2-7,TGTGCCAGCAGCTTAGCGGGGACAGAGCTAAACTACGAGCAGTACTTC,CASSLAGTELNYEQYF
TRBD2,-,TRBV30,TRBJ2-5,TGTGCCTGCCTAAGCGGGGTTAAAGAGACCCAGTACTTC,CACLSGVKETQYF
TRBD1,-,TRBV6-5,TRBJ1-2,TGTGCCAGCAGTAAAACTATGGACAGGGACTATGGCTACACCTTC,CASSKTMDRDYGYTF
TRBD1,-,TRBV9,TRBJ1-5,TGTGCCAGCAGCGTAGGGAGGACAGGGTTTTATGTTGATCAGCCCCAGCATTTT,CASSVGRTGFYVDQPQHF
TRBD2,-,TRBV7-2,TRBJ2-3,TGTGCCAGCAGCTTATCTAGCGGGAGCCCAGATACGCAGTATTTT,CASSLSSGSPDTQYF
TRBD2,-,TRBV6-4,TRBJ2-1,TGTGCCAGCAAGACGCGGACTAGCGCGGACAATGAGCAGTTCTTC,CASKTRTSADNEQFF
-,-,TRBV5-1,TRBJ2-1,TGCGCCAGCAGCTGGAGGGAGTCGGGAGAGCAGTTCTTC,CASSWRESGEQFF
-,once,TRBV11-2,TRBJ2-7,TGTGCCAGCAGCTCTAGGTACGAGCAGTACTTC,CASSSRYEQYF
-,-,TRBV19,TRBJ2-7,TGTGCCAGTAGTATAGAGGCAGCGAGCTCCTACGAGCAGTACTTC,CASSIEAASSYEQYF
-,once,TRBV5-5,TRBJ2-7,TGTGCCAGCGGCCGGGACTTGTTAGTCTACGAGCAGTACTTC,CASGRDLLVYEQYF
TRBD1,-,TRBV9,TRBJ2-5,TGTGCCAGCAGCGTAAGTGGACAGGGGGCAGGGGGAGAGACCCAGTACTTC,CASSVSGQGAGGETQYF
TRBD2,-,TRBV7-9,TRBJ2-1,TGTGCCAGCAGCTTAGGTGGGAGCGGGACGGGCTCCTACAATGAGCAGTTCTTC,CASSLGGSGTGSYNEQFF
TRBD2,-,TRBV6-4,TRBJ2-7,TGTGCCAGCAGTGAACTAGCGGGTGGCTCCTACGAGCAGTACTTC,CASSELAGGSYEQYF
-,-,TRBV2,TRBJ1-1,TGTGCCAGCCAATCTCAGGGCTTAGACACTGAAGCTTTCTTT,CASQSQGLDTEAFF